This T cell receptor (beta chain) derives from a study of blood T cells in healthy people across ages (dated by TCRdb to about 2015). With respect to the entire study: In model experiments, template switching captured about one uniquely barcoded TCR beta cDNA molecule for every two T cells. To track age-related changes in TCR beta repertoire diversity, the study relied on deep sequencing normalized with unique cDNA molecular identifiers. Four age groups were formed from the donors: young (average roughly 15 years), middle-aged (approximately 40), aged (about 68) and long-lived (around 80). Donors of different ages were randomly distributed across sequencing lanes to avoid experimental bias. Two additional independent replicas of 1 million unique cDNA reads from the same blood draw were analyzed for two donors (one aged 18 to 30 and one aged 80 or older). General findings and caveats noted by the study authors: Estimates of total diversity based on one million sequenced T cells were considered lower bounds and underestimates. The CMV infection status of donors was not known, potentially confounding age-related changes in expanded clonotypes. Compared with the aged group, the long-lived group had more naive CD4+ T cells, fewer expanded clones and increased TCR diversity, a pattern suggesting age selection. Conclusive comparison of naive and antigen-experienced compartments was prevented by the profiling of bulk unsorted PBMCs. Observed TCR beta diversity per million T cells fell roughly linearly with age, and a significant reduction was already apparent by age around 44. The percentage of naive T cells measured by flow cytometry correlated strongly with observed TCR beta diversity.

Receptor amplification or capture employed 5' RACE. The sequencing machine was an Illumina HiSeq 2500. A second PCR of roughly 7 to 12 cycles was performed with a sample-barcoded 5' primer and a J-beta primer mix. A template-switch 5' adaptor carrying 12 random nucleotides introduced a unique molecular identifier onto each TCR beta cDNA molecule. Each sample yielded at least 3 million CDR3-containing paired-end reads. First-strand cDNA was synthesized from all RNA with the Mint cDNA synthesis kit, primed by a TRBC-specific oligonucleotide. Following uracil-DNA glycosylase treatment, all cDNA underwent a first 18-cycle PCR with the universal primers M1SS and BC2_uni_R. For the original study's pipeline: For normalization, 1 million high-quality reads, each with a distinct molecular identifier, were randomly selected from each sample. Reads with shared molecular identifiers were discarded instead of being binned into consensus sequences. MiTCR, set to a Q25 quality threshold and the strictest error-elimination algorithm, was used for CDR3 identification, clonotype clustering and error correction. A nonparametric unseen species model using Euler transformation provided a lower-bound estimate of total TCR beta diversity. Starting from the raw public reads, TCRdb applied fastp trimming at Q25, assembled clones with MiXCR and retained in-frame beta chains. Merged by CDR3 protein, the rows form single entries marked with the most common genes and DNA. The V and J calls reflect TCRdb's pipeline rather than the authors' work. The sample table contains around 670,000 distinct CDR3 sequences; only one count was recorded for under 30% of them. Together, the top ten hold 15% to 19% of the sample.

Turning to this clonotype: This clone's antigen is unknown. Within one base of it there is no much larger clone, and no base qualities were kept.

The 39 donors, aged about 6 to 95 years, were systemically healthy Caucasian individuals from Russia. Each donor gave 8 to 10 milliliters of peripheral blood, collected into EDTA-treated Vacutainer tubes. PBMCs were isolated by Ficoll-Paque density-gradient centrifugation, with at least 7 million obtained per sample. Trizol reagent was used to extract total RNA from the PBMCs, yielding at least 5.5 micrograms per sample. Naive CD45RAhigh/CD27high T cell percentages were measured by flow cytometry on a PBMC aliquot from every donor. For CDR1 and CDR2, the germline V gene lists MDHEN and SYDVKM. Taken from cysteine to phenylalanine, the CDR3 has 14 residues. Just the 42-base CDR3 DNA is kept, in frame starting at base 1. V loses 3 bases, J loses 4 bases, and the germline ends lie 10 bases apart.

This receptor was obtained from a woman of 80 years or more in good health. The sample consisted of blood. Recombination joined TRBV28 with TRBJ2-1, with the D gene call left open. In nucleotide form, the sequence is TGTGCCAGCAGTTTTGCCGGGCGTTACAATGAGCAGTTCTTC. This translates into CASSFAGRYNEQFF.